A selection of T cell receptor beta chains follows, all from one sample in a study of T cell repertoires in cytomegalovirus infection. MiXCR was run by TCRdb on the reads, yielding one entry per CDR3 protein. The sample has under 350,000 distinct CDR3 sequences, roughly 21% seen once; the top ten hold approximately 19%. These TCRs are of unknown antigen specificity. Sample: cultured PBMCs, taken from culture after CMV antigen stimulation. The origin of the receptors is a human donor in good health (CMV status not recorded). Some clones in this sample may be carry-over from other donors' samples. Both conserved end residues are trimmed from each CDR3.

cdr3_aa	v_call	j_call
AWSAGEYNEQF	TRBV30	TRBJ2-1
ASSSGQPYTEAF	TRBV27	TRBJ1-1
ASSLPGERGRPGRTQY	TRBV7-9	TRBJ2-5
ASSQEPGQVGYT	TRBV4-1	TRBJ1-2
ASSLDGTDTQY	TRBV11-2	TRBJ2-3
ASSELTQARYY	TRBV2	TRBJ1-6
ASSTGLAGTGELF	TRBV6-1	TRBJ2-2
ASSLGEIGETQY	TRBV5-1	TRBJ2-5
ASTTPRDREYNSPLH	TRBV7-9	TRBJ1-6
ADLFSRNTEAF	TRBV23-1	TRBJ1-1
ASSPITREQY	TRBV7-2	TRBJ2-7
ASGPTGRGGDTQY	TRBV7-6	TRBJ2-3
ASSDSWPSYNEQF	TRBV6-4	TRBJ2-1
ASSLAATGELF	TRBV7-2	TRBJ2-2
ASSQDPLAGVTDTQY	TRBV4-1	TRBJ2-3
ASRGPDNSPLH	TRBV2	TRBJ1-6
ASKSTGGPHNEQF	TRBV6-5	TRBJ2-1
ASSLSQGAIDTQY	TRBV28	TRBJ2-3
ASGGYAEAF	TRBV2	TRBJ1-1
ASSLILALNVEQY	TRBV7-8	TRBJ2-7
ATSDLWPARLAPLH	TRBV24-1	TRBJ1-6
ASRGGYSNQPQH	TRBV6-1	TRBJ1-5
ASSPLTSGMLNEQF	TRBV19	TRBJ2-1
NLQGTF	TRBV20-1	TRBJ1-1
ASSPQYRVGNQPQH	TRBV18	TRBJ1-5
ASTLTQGSNEQF	TRBV6-1	TRBJ2-1
ASSSYRGAYNEQF	TRBV7-8	TRBJ2-1
ASSEGRGYGYT	TRBV6-1	TRBJ1-2
ASSIGQEYTEAF	TRBV5-1	TRBJ1-1
ASSQVTRVDTGELF	TRBV4-1	TRBJ2-2
ASSLGANSNYGYT	TRBV5-5	TRBJ1-2
ASNYHRGVNTGELF	TRBV28	TRBJ2-2
ASSLAGLFGETQY	TRBV7-2	TRBJ2-5
ASSLSGAFGNEQF	TRBV27	TRBJ2-1
AIRGGGTVTYEQY	TRBV10-3	TRBJ2-7
ASRPTTVTPYEQY	TRBV27	TRBJ2-7
ASSPILNSYNEQF	TRBV7-6	TRBJ2-1
ASSLPGGGYGYT	TRBV5-6	TRBJ1-2
ASSQATYEQY	TRBV14	TRBJ2-7
SASTPPKRDSTEAF	TRBV20-1	TRBJ1-1
ASSLRGVGTLNTEAF	TRBV7-2	TRBJ1-1
ASSVNRGGNTGELF	TRBV9	TRBJ2-2
ASSQVRPPPGNEQF	TRBV3-1	TRBJ2-1
ASSADGQGNTEAF	TRBV7-3	TRBJ1-1
ASSLPSQLGTGELF	TRBV7-9	TRBJ2-2
ASSQDWSGGLVNTGELF	TRBV4-3	TRBJ2-2
ASSLDPREQF	TRBV11-3	TRBJ2-1
ASTAGASDTQY	TRBV7-2	TRBJ2-3
ASSLDPEDYGYT	TRBV7-2	TRBJ1-2
ASSVGTDTKEQY	TRBV5-1	TRBJ2-7
AWSVGYGYT	TRBV30	TRBJ1-2
ASSRNSGSSDHETQY	TRBV7-3	TRBJ2-5
ASSSGYLNEKLF	TRBV7-6	TRBJ1-4
ASSLADYFSYNEQF	TRBV5-1	TRBJ2-1
ASSQRLAGPFSTQY	TRBV6-2/TRBV6-3	TRBJ2-5
ASSAQVGNTEAF	TRBV4-3	TRBJ1-1
ASSLPPRAEAF	TRBV28	TRBJ1-1
ASSLELAGPSSYNEQF	TRBV7-8	TRBJ2-1
SASPSIGQGGGAF	TRBV20-1	TRBJ1-1
SARPFKLGEGGDTQY	TRBV20-1	TRBJ2-3